The next 32 T cell receptor beta chains were all read from a single sample in a study of T cell changes during pregnancy in multiple sclerosis. Method: immunoSEQ multiplex PCR; TCRdb's copy keeps in-frame clones and lacks some. Of more than 60,000 clones listed, 90% to 95% are singletons. Sequencing was performed on peripheral blood, taken before pregnancy. The receptors stem from a female donor with multiple sclerosis, enrolled in a pregnancy study.

CDR3 DNA: TGCGCCAGCAGCTTACAGGGTCCAGATACGCAGTATTTT. It is translated as CASSLQGPDTQYF. The chain is built from TRBV10-2 and TRBJ2-3; D perhaps matches TRBD1 (6 bases). Germline CDR1 and CDR2: WSHSY and SAAADI. The CDR3 runs to 13 residues. Trimming removed 6 bases from V and 4 bases from J, with 11 bases in between.

In this sample, this clone turned up a few times. The chain couples TRBV10-3 to TRBJ1-3, with 7 bases aligning to TRBD1. V lost 2 bases to trimming and J lost 2 bases; unmatched junction nucleotides: 12. Germline V gene sequence: CDR1 ENHRY, CDR2 SYGVKD. This CDR3 contains 18 residues. The CDR3 loop reads CAISEPWELQGTGNTIYF. CDR3 in DNA: TGTGCCATCAGTGAGCCATGGGAATTACAGGGGACTGGAAACACCATATATTTT.

The chain combines TRBV27 with TRBJ1-2; D not resolved. The CDR3 consists of 13 residues. The V gene's germline CDR1 is MNHEY and CDR2 SMNVEV (reference sequence). Trimming cost V 0 bases and J 8 bases, with 10 bases left between them. This CDR3 reads CASSLSRGHGYTF. The CDR3 DNA follows: TGTGCCAGCAGTTTATCGAGAGGGCACGGCTACACCTTC.

This chain links TRBV18 with TRBJ2-6; D is uncertain. The CDR3 covers 20 residues. Trimming left V 3 bases short and J 0 bases short, with 21 bases between. Germline V gene lookup returns CDR1 KGHSH and CDR2 LQKENI. DNA of the CDR3: TGTGCCAGCTCACCTCTCCCGGGTCCCATGCCGGACTCTGGGGCCAACGTCCTGACTTTC. It translates to CASSPLPGPMPDSGANVLTF.

This clone was counted a single time. The rearrangement uses TRBV7-2 and TRBJ1-2; D may be TRBD1 (5 bases). The CDR3 has 13 residues. Trimming removed 5 bases at V and 5 bases at J, with 12 bases between. The germline CDR1 and CDR2 sequences are SGHTA and FQGNSA. CDR3 in DNA: TGTGCCAGCAGCCCCCGCGGGGGTTATGGCTACACCTTC. Translation: CASSPRGGYGYTF.

This chain links TRBV18 with TRBJ1-2; D not resolved. The CDR3 covers 13 residues. Germline V gene sequence: CDR1 KGHSH, CDR2 LQKENI. V lost 2 bases and J 5 bases, leaving 9 bases between the germline ends. CDR3 sequence reads: CASSPDTAYGYTF. The CDR3 DNA sequence: TGTGCCAGCTCACCAGACACCGCTTATGGCTACACCTTC.

This clone was detected once. The rearrangement uses TRBV9 and TRBJ2-3; no reliable D call. Germline V gene data show CDR1 as SGDLS and CDR2 as YYNGEE. This CDR3 comprises 14 residues. Deletions cut 0 bases from V and 1 base from J, with 6 bases between. CDR3 bases: TGTGCCAGCAGCGTAGACGCGGGCACAGATACGCAGTATTTT. Protein: CASSVDAGTDTQYF.

The J gene is TRBJ2-7, the V gene TRBV29-1; 11 positions match TRBD2. Per the germline V gene, CDR1 is SQVTM and CDR2 is ANQGSEA. The CDR3 totals 13 residues. The trim removed 3 bases at V and 5 bases at J, leaving 3 bases unmatched. CDR3: CSVDSGGGHEQYF. CDR3 sequence (DNA): TGCAGCGTTGATAGCGGGGGGGGCCACGAGCAGTACTTC.

A few counts support this clone. CDR3 residues: CAWSKGASSQPQHF. Here the CDR3 DNA reads TGTGCCTGGAGTAAGGGGGCGTCAAGTCAGCCCCAGCATTTT. The gene calls are TRBV30 and TRBJ1-5; 7 nucleotides match TRBD1. Germline V gene sequence: CDR1 GTSNPN, CDR2 SVGIG (reference sequence). The CDR3 is made up of 14 amino acids. V trimming: 2 bases; J trimming: 6 bases; junction bases outside the gene matches: 7. The full variable domain, its missing parts supplied by reference TRBV30 and TRBJ1-5, is SQTIHQWPATLVQPVGSPLSLECTVEGTSNPNLYWYRQAAGRGLQLLFYSVGIGQISSEVPQNLSASRPQDRQFILSSKKLLLSDSGFYLCAWSKGASSQPQHFGDGTRLSIL.

The rearrangement uses TRBV30 and TRBJ2-7; D uncertain. Germline CDR1 is GTSNPN and CDR2 is SVGIG (reference sequence). The CDR3 is 13 amino acids. Between the trimmed V and J ends, which lost 4 bases and 4 bases, there was a span of 14 bases. The CDR3 DNA sequence: TGTGCCTGGAACCCGGAGAGCAAATACGAGCAGTACTTC. Protein sequence: CAWNPESKYEQYF. The full variable domain, with the rest looked up from reference TRBV30 and TRBJ2-7, is SQTIHQWPATLVQPVGSPLSLECTVEGTSNPNLYWYRQAAGRGLQLLFYSVGIGQISSEVPQNLSASRPQDRQFILSSKKLLLSDSGFYLCAWNPESKYEQYFGPGTRLTVT.

This clone was counted a single time. This chain links TRBV7-8 with TRBJ1-2, with 7 bases identical to TRBD1. Germline V CDR1 and CDR2: SGHVS, FQNEAQ. The CDR3 loop spans 15 amino acids. V shed 5 bases and J 5 bases; nucleotides not matched to a gene: 11. CDR3 sequence (DNA): TGTGCCAGCAGCCCGCGGGACAGCCCGTTGTATGGCTACACCTTC. It codes for CASSPRDSPLYGYTF. Full variable domain (remainder filled in from reference TRBV7-8 and TRBJ1-2): GAGVSQSPRYKVAKRGQDVALRCDPISGHVSLFWYQQALGQGPEFLTYFQNEAQLDKSGLPSDRFFAERPEGSVSTLKIQRTQQEDSAVYLCASSPRDSPLYGYTFGSGTRLTVV.

The rearrangement uses TRBV18 and TRBJ1-1; D remains unclear. Germline lookup yields CDR1 KGHSH and CDR2 LQKENI. The CDR3 has 15 residues. Trimming left V 0 bases short and J 0 bases short, with 8 bases between. The CDR3 DNA follows: TGTGCCAGCTCACCACCGGGCAGGATGAACACTGAAGCTTTCTTT. Protein: CASSPPGRMNTEAFF.

This chain connects TRBV29-1 to TRBJ2-7; D uncertain. This CDR3 is built from 11 residues. V lost 5 bases and J 3 bases, leaving 8 bases between the germline ends. Germline V CDR1 and CDR2: SQVTM, ANQGSEA. Here the CDR3 reads CSVTTGYEQYF. As DNA, the CDR3 is TGCAGCGTTACCACTGGCTACGAGCAGTACTTC.

V usage is TRBV7-9 and J usage is TRBJ1-2; 9 bases align to TRBD1. Germline V gene sequence: CDR1 SEHNR, CDR2 FQNEAQ (reference sequence). CDR3 length equals 14 residues. Losses at the gene ends were 5 bases for V and 1 base for J; bases not matched to a gene: 2. The CDR3 DNA sequence: TGTGCCAGCAGCCGGACAGGGGTTAACTATGGCTACACCTTC. Encoded protein: CASSRTGVNYGYTF. Full variable domain (outside the CDR3, taken from reference TRBV7-9 and TRBJ1-2): DTGVSQNPRHKITKRGQNVTFRCDPISEHNRLYWYRQTLGQGPEFLTYFQNEAQLEKSRLLSDRFSAERPKGSFSTLEIQRTEQGDSAMYLCASSRTGVNYGYTFGSGTRLTVV.

The chain links TRBV11-2 to TRBJ2-3; D is undetermined. This CDR3 spans 11 amino acids. Looked up from germline, CDR1 is SGHAT and CDR2 is FQNNGV. With 8 bases removed from V and 6 bases from J, the gap between germline ends came to 9 bases. CDR3 in DNA: TGTGCCAGCCGTACCGGGGATACGCAGTATTTT. Translating gives CASRTGDTQYF.

The rearrangement links TRBV19 to TRBJ1-6; D is unresolved. Trimming removed 8 bases from V and 5 bases from J, with 10 bases in between. From germline, CDR1 is LNHDA and CDR2 SQIVND (reference sequence). The CDR3 loop spans 13 amino acids. As DNA, the CDR3 is TGTGCCAGTCGACTCAGAGATAATTCACCCCTCCACTTT. Amino acid sequence: CASRLRDNSPLHF. Full variable domain (outside the CDR3, taken from reference TRBV19 and TRBJ1-6): DGGITQSPKYLFRKEGQNVTLSCEQNLNHDAMYWYRQDPGQGLRLIYYSQIVNDFQKGDIAEGYSVSREKKESFPLTVTSAQKNPTAFYLCASRLRDNSPLHFGNGTRLTVT.

V is TRBV5-4 and J is TRBJ1-4; the D gene is possibly TRBD1 (6 bases). Germline V CDR1 and CDR2: SGHNT, YYREEE (reference sequence). Trimming pared 2 bases from V and 4 bases from J, leaving 12 bases between. The CDR3 length is 15 residues. CDR3 nucleotide sequence: TGTGCCAGCAGCTTCGCCGGGACAAGTAATGAAAAACTGTTTTTT. Translation: CASSFAGTSNEKLFF. Complete variable domain (other parts from reference TRBV5-4 and TRBJ1-4): ETGVTQSPTHLIKTRGQQVTLRCSSQSGHNTVSWYQQALGQGPQFIFQYYREEENGRGNFPPRFSGLQFPNYSSELNVNALELDDSALYLCASSFAGTSNEKLFFGSGTQLSVL.

The chain employs TRBV27 and TRBJ1-5; D is perhaps TRBD1 (6 bases). Germline V CDR1 and CDR2: MNHEY, SMNVEV (reference sequence). This CDR3 is built from 16 residues. V was clipped by 2 bases and J by 3 bases, with 14 bases between them. CDR3 coding DNA: TGTGCCAGCAGTTTAAGGCAGGGGCTGAACAATCAGCCCCAGCATTTT. Translating gives CASSLRQGLNNQPQHF.

The genes are TRBV27 and TRBJ2-7; D perhaps matches TRBD1 (5 bases). The CDR3 covers 13 residues. The germline V gene has CDR1 MNHEY and CDR2 SMNVEV (reference sequence). Trimming shortened V by 2 bases and J by 4 bases, and 9 bases separated the two germline ends. CDR3 DNA: TGTGCCAGCAGTTTAAGGGGCTATTACGAGCAGTACTTC. It yields the protein CASSLRGYYEQYF.

V gene TRBV6-5 combines with J gene TRBJ1-1; D call uncertain. Germline V gene lookup returns CDR1 MNHEY and CDR2 SVGAGI. The CDR3 loop spans 12 amino acids. Between the trimmed V and J ends, which lost 5 bases and 0 bases, there was a span of 4 bases. The CDR3 loop reads CASSTVNTEAFF. As DNA, the CDR3 is TGTGCCAGCAGTACGGTGAACACTGAAGCTTTCTTT.

The chain carries TRBV7-9 and TRBJ2-3, with D tentatively TRBD1 (6 bases). Germline V gives CDR1 SEHNR, CDR2 FQNEAQ (reference sequence). With 8 bases removed from V and 0 bases from J, the gap between germline ends came to 18 bases. The CDR3 length is 16 residues. CDR3 sequence (DNA): TGTGCCAGCCGACCCCAGACAGGTATGAGCACAGATACGCAGTATTTT. This sequence encodes CASRPQTGMSTDTQYF.

DNA of the CDR3: TGTGCCAGCAGTTTCGGGACAGTCTCTGGAAACACCATATATTTT. Protein: CASSFGTVSGNTIYF. The chain combines TRBV6-5 with TRBJ1-3, with TRBD1 matching over 7 bases. The length of the CDR3 is 15 residues. Germline V gene data show CDR1 as MNHEY and CDR2 as SVGAGI. V shed 4 bases and J 0 bases; nucleotides not matched to a gene: 3.

The DNA for the CDR3 is TGCGCCAGCAGCCAAACGGGGGGGGGTGATACGCAGTATTTT. As protein: CASSQTGGGDTQYF. J is TRBJ2-3 and V is TRBV4-3, with 8 bases matching TRBD2. The length of the CDR3 is 14 residues. Trimming at V came to 2 bases and at J to 6 bases, leaving 4 bases not matched to a gene. CDR1 is LGHNA, CDR2 YSLEER, per germline.

This sequence joins TRBV25-1 and TRBJ2-1; 9 bases are shared with TRBD2. From germline, CDR1 is MGHDK and CDR2 SYGVNS. The CDR3 covers 15 residues. Trimming cost V 7 bases and J 8 bases; bases outside gene matches: 12. The CDR3 region has the DNA TGTGCCAGCACCCCGACCGCGGGGGGGCCGTATGAGCAGTTCTTC. It encodes CASTPTAGGPYEQFF.

V and J are TRBV7-7 and TRBJ2-7, with 7 bases lining up with TRBD1. V lost 8 bases, J lost 3 bases, and 7 bases stayed unmatched. The CDR3 sequence is 13 residues long. Germline V CDR1 and CDR2: SSHAT, FNYEAQ (reference sequence). This chain's CDR3 is CASSRQGIYEQYF. CDR3 sequence (DNA): TGTGCCAGCTCTAGACAGGGAATCTACGAGCAGTACTTC. The complete variable domain, with remaining parts taken from reference TRBV7-7 and TRBJ2-7, reads GAGVSQSPRYKVTKRGQDVTLRCDPISSHATLYWYQQALGQGPEFLTYFNYEAQPDKSGLPSDRFSAERPEGSISTLTIQRTEQRDSAMYRCASSRQGIYEQYFGPGTRLTVT.

V is TRBV5-1 and J is TRBJ2-3; 8 positions match TRBD1. Germline V gives CDR1 SGHRS, CDR2 YFSETQ. This CDR3 region has 15 residues. J was trimmed by 6 bases and V by 0 bases; bases with no gene match: 6. The CDR3 DNA is TGCGCCAGCAGCTTGGCCCCGACAGGGGCGGATACGCAGTATTTT. It yields the protein CASSLAPTGADTQYF.

This clone came up once. The chain has TRBV5-4 and TRBJ1-4, with 7 bases lining up with TRBD1. V lost 3 bases to trimming and J lost 8 bases; unmatched junction nucleotides: 7. Germline V lookup: CDR1 SGHNT, CDR2 YYREEE (reference sequence). CDR3 length: 14 residues. CDR3 in amino acids: CASSWAGGNEKLFF. The CDR3 bases are TGTGCCAGCAGCTGGGCAGGGGGGAACGAAAAACTGTTTTTT.

J is TRBJ1-1 and V is TRBV6-5; TRBD1 matches at 9 bases. Germline CDR1 MNHEY, CDR2 SVGAGI. The J segment lost 2 bases and the V segment lost 8 bases, leaving 6 bases of the junction unmatched. The CDR3 runs 14 residues. The CDR3 is CASDRGIGNTEAFF. CDR3 DNA: TGTGCCAGCGACAGGGGGATAGGAAACACTGAAGCTTTCTTT.

The chain combines TRBV11-2 with TRBJ2-3; 12 bases fit TRBD2. This CDR3 contains 17 residues. Germline-derived CDR1 and CDR2 are SGHAT and FQNNGV. J lost 0 bases, V lost 5 bases, and 6 bases had no gene match. This chain's CDR3 is CASSPRLAGASTDTQYF. CDR3 DNA sequence: TGTGCCAGCAGCCCTCGACTAGCGGGGGCTAGCACAGATACGCAGTATTTT.

This clone has only a few counts. The genes are TRBV2 and TRBJ1-1; 7 nucleotides match TRBD1. CDR3 length equals 16 residues. CDR1 is SNHLY, CDR2 FYNNEI, per germline. V trimming: 0 bases; J trimming: 4 bases; junction bases outside the gene matches: 8. The CDR3 coding sequence is TGTGCCAGCAGTGAAGCCCGGACAGGTATCAGCACTGAAGCTTTCTTT. Translated, it gives CASSEARTGISTEAFF.

The rearrangement uses TRBV7-3 and TRBJ2-2; 9 nucleotides agree with TRBD2. This CDR3 is built from 19 residues. V dropped 5 bases and J dropped 0; count of bases not matched to a gene: 13. In germline, CDR1 is SGHTA, CDR2 FQGTGA. This chain's CDR3 is CASSPGLAGTTPNTGELFF. The CDR3 DNA reads as TGTGCCAGCAGCCCCGGCCTAGCGGGGACGACCCCGAACACCGGGGAGCTGTTTTTT.

The rearrangement uses TRBV5-1 and TRBJ2-1; 11 bases are shared with TRBD2. Per germline, CDR1 SGHRS and CDR2 YFSETQ. Trimming took 1 base from V and 10 from J; bases not matched to a gene: 4. CDR3 length: 14 residues. The CDR3: CASSLTSGGGEQFF. In nucleotides, the CDR3 is TGCGCCAGCAGCTTGACTAGCGGGGGAGGGGAGCAGTTCTTC.